These 18 T cell receptor beta chains came from one sample sequenced in a study of neoadjuvant anti-PD-1 for oral cavity cancer. The table came from immunoSEQ multiplex PCR; TCRdb's copy has only in-frame clones and leaves some out. The sample yields more than 50,000 clones, under 85% seen once. The material sequenced was PBMCs, taken before nivolumab (anti-PD-1) treatment. Every receptor here comes from a person aged 40 to 85 with oral cavity squamous cell carcinoma.

V gene TRBV11-3 combines with J gene TRBJ2-1; no firm D call. Germline CDR1 reads SGHNT; CDR2 reads YENEEA. The CDR3 consists of 15 residues. The V end was cut by 0 bases, the J end by 0 bases, with 6 bases between. As DNA, the CDR3 is TGTGCCAGCAGCTTAGACGGAAACTCCTACAATGAGCAGTTCTTC. Protein product: CASSLDGNSYNEQFF.

This chain connects TRBV28 to TRBJ1-1; D uncertain. V shed 5 bases and J shed 2 bases, with 15 bases lying between them. CDR3 size: 15 residues. Germline CDR1 and CDR2: MDHEN and SYDVKM. Written as DNA, the CDR3 is TGTGCCAGCAGTCATCATAACCCAGGAAACACTGAAGCTTTCTTT. Encoded protein: CASSHHNPGNTEAFF.

CDR3 sequence (DNA): TGTGCCAGCAGTTTGGGGACCGGCATAAACTATGGCTACACCTTC. This encodes CASSLGTGINYGYTF. The J gene is TRBJ1-2, the V gene TRBV28; D possibly corresponds to TRBD1 (5 bases). The length of the CDR3 is 15 residues. Germline V gene sequence: CDR1 MDHEN, CDR2 SYDVKM. V lost 3 bases, J lost 2 bases, and 13 bases lay in between.

The V call is TRBV19, the J call TRBJ2-1, with no clear D. Germline V gene data show CDR1 as LNHDA and CDR2 as SQIVND (reference sequence). The CDR3 has 12 residues. V was shortened by 10 bases and J by 7 bases, with 14 bases between the two germline ends. DNA for the CDR3: TGTGCCACTTCACCCCGACGGAATGAGCAGTTCTTC. Protein product: CATSPRRNEQFF.

This chain connects TRBV7-9 to TRBJ1-1; tentatively, D is TRBD1 (6 bases). Trimming shortened V by 5 bases and J by 5 bases, and 12 bases separated the two germline ends. CDR1 and CDR2 (germline): SEHNR, FQNEAQ (reference sequence). This CDR3 has 13 residues. The CDR3 sequence is CASSPVRGTEAFF. CDR3 in DNA: TGTGCCAGCAGCCCGGTTAGGGGGACTGAAGCTTTCTTT. The variable domain in full, with the rest retrieved from reference TRBV7-9 and TRBJ1-1, is DTGVSQNPRHKITKRGQNVTFRCDPISEHNRLYWYRQTLGQGPEFLTYFQNEAQLEKSRLLSDRFSAERPKGSFSTLEIQRTEQGDSAMYLCASSPVRGTEAFFGQGTRLTVV.

The rearrangement uses TRBV7-2 and TRBJ2-1; the match to TRBD2 covers 8 bases. V dropped 0 bases and J dropped 4; count of bases not matched to a gene: 8. Germline V lookup: CDR1 SGHTA, CDR2 FQGNSA. There are 17 residues in the CDR3. The CDR3 nucleotides read TGTGCCAGCAGCTTAGCAGCGGGAGCTCGGTATTACAATGAGCAGTTCTTC. As protein: CASSLAAGARYYNEQFF. Variable domain in full (rest from reference TRBV7-2 and TRBJ2-1): GAGVSQSPSNKVTEKGKDVELRCDPISGHTALYWYRQSLGQGLEFLIYFQGNSAPDKSGLPSDRFSAERTGGSVSTLTIQRTQQEDSAVYLCASSLAAGARYYNEQFFGPGTRLTVL.

This rearrangement joins TRBV11-2 to TRBJ2-5; the D gene could be TRBD1 or TRBD2 (6 bases each). Germline values: CDR1 SGHAT, CDR2 FQNNGV. This CDR3 contains 16 residues. V was shortened by 5 bases and J by 4 bases, with 20 bases between the two germline ends. CDR3 in DNA: TGTGCCAGCAGCCCTCAAGGAGGGGGGTTTCGAGAGACCCAGTACTTC. This translates into CASSPQGGGFRETQYF.

This chain uses TRBV5-1 with TRBJ1-2, with TRBD1 identical over 9 bases. Germline assignment: CDR1 SGHRS and CDR2 YFSETQ. The V segment lost 3 bases and the J segment 6 bases; nucleotides outside the gene matches: 6. This CDR3 spans 14 amino acids. The CDR3 nucleotides are TGCGCCAGCAGCTGGACAGGGGCGTTAAATGGCTACACCTTC. Translating it yields CASSWTGALNGYTF.

The rearrangement joins TRBV6-4 to TRBJ2-3, with TRBD2 matching over 10 bases. The junction had 0 bases not matched to a gene; V was cut back by 2 bases and J by 4 bases. The germline V gene encodes CDR1 MRHNA and CDR2 SNTAGT. The CDR3 is made up of 14 amino acids. In DNA, the CDR3 is TGTGCCAGCAGTGACAGCGGGGGGGCAGATACGCAGTATTTT. Protein product: CASSDSGGADTQYF.

The V gene is TRBV15, the J gene TRBJ1-2; 9 bases are a match to TRBD1. V was clipped by 4 bases and J by 4 bases; unmatched bases: 7. The CDR3 covers 15 residues. Germline CDR1 and CDR2: LNHNV and YYDKDF (reference sequence). CDR3 DNA sequence: TGTGCCACCAGCAAAGAAGGGGACAGGGTCTATGGCTACACCTTC. The encoded protein is CATSKEGDRVYGYTF.

This clone came up a few times. The chain is built from TRBV6-1 and TRBJ1-5, with D maybe TRBD1 (5 bases). The CDR3 runs to 13 residues. Germline V gene lookup returns CDR1 MNHNS and CDR2 SASEGT. V shed 8 bases and J shed 6 bases, with 14 bases lying between them. CDR3 loop: CASVGTLTQPQHF. The CDR3 coding sequence is TGTGCCAGCGTGGGGACCCTTACTCAGCCCCAGCATTTT.

The chain has TRBV10-3 and TRBJ1-1, with no clear D. There are 13 residues in the CDR3. The germline V gene has CDR1 ENHRY and CDR2 SYGVKD. V dropped 0 bases and J dropped 3 bases, with 5 bases sitting between them. The CDR3, as DNA: TGTGCCATCAGTGAGTCGTTGGACACTGAAGCTTTCTTT. It specifies CAISESLDTEAFF.

The gene calls are TRBV9 and TRBJ1-3, with 9 bases identical to TRBD1. CDR1 is SGDLS, CDR2 YYNGEE, per germline. V lost 4 bases to trimming and J lost 0 bases; unmatched junction nucleotides: 5. The CDR3 has 16 amino acids. The CDR3 DNA sequence: TGTGCCAGCAGCCCGACGACAGGGGGCTCTGGAAACACCATATATTTT. This translates into CASSPTTGGSGNTIYF.

The CDR3 bases are TGTGCCAGCAGCCGTTATAGCGGACCCACCGGGGAGCTGTTTTTT. It encodes CASSRYSGPTGELFF. This chain joins TRBV5-4 and TRBJ2-2; tentative D call: TRBD2 (6 bases). The CDR3 is 15 amino acids. Trimming stripped 4 bases from V and 4 bases from J, with 14 bases between. Germline V gene sequence: CDR1 SGHNT, CDR2 YYREEE (reference sequence).

This chain links TRBV2 with TRBJ2-7, with D perhaps matching TRBD2 (5 bases). The length of the CDR3 is 15 residues. Trimming removed 4 bases from V and 6 bases from J, with 19 bases in between. From germline, CDR1 is SNHLY and CDR2 FYNNEI. The CDR3 region has the DNA TGTGCCAGCAGTGCCCGTGGGCTAGCAGGAGGCGAGCAGTACTTC. Translated, it gives CASSARGLAGGEQYF. The entire variable domain, with the rest obtained from reference TRBV2 and TRBJ2-7, is as follows: EPEVTQTPSHQVTQMGQEVILRCVPISNHLYFYWYRQILGQKVEFLVSFYNNEISEKSEIFDDQFSVERPDGSNFTLKIRSTKLEDSAMYFCASSARGLAGGEQYFGPGTRLTVT.

This clone was seen more than once but under ten times. This chain links TRBV19 with TRBJ2-3; no firm D call. From germline, CDR1 is LNHDA and CDR2 SQIVND (reference sequence). The CDR3 loop spans 13 amino acids. The V gene lost 5 bases and the J gene lost 2 bases, with 8 bases spanning the gap. The CDR3 coding sequence is TGTGCCAGTAGTCTTAGATTCACAGATACGCAGTATTTT. Its translation: CASSLRFTDTQYF. The full variable domain, in which reference TRBV19 and TRBJ2-3 provide the parts outside the CDR3, is DGGITQSPKYLFRKEGQNVTLSCEQNLNHDAMYWYRQDPGQGLRLIYYSQIVNDFQKGDIAEGYSVSREKKESFPLTVTSAQKNPTAFYLCASSLRFTDTQYFGPGTRLTVL.

This clone was detected only a few times. The genes are TRBV7-9 and TRBJ1-6; D not certain. Trimming left V 5 bases short and J 9 bases short, with 17 bases between. The CDR3 is 15 amino acids. Per the germline V gene, CDR1 is SEHNR and CDR2 is FQNEAQ (reference sequence). This CDR3 reads CASSLIPPIGSPLHF. The DNA of the CDR3 is TGTGCCAGCAGCCTAATCCCCCCTATAGGTTCACCCCTCCACTTT. The full variable domain, with the rest looked up from reference TRBV7-9 and TRBJ1-6, is DTGVSQNPRHKITKRGQNVTFRCDPISEHNRLYWYRQTLGQGPEFLTYFQNEAQLEKSRLLSDRFSAERPKGSFSTLEIQRTEQGDSAMYLCASSLIPPIGSPLHFGNGTRLTVT.

The chain couples TRBV29-1 to TRBJ1-1, with D possibly TRBD1 on 6 matching bases. CDR3 size: 13 residues. Trimming removed 3 bases from V and 5 bases from J, with 13 bases in between. In germline, CDR1 is SQVTM, CDR2 ANQGSEA. CDR3 sequence: CSVDVQGRTEAFF. CDR3 DNA sequence: TGCAGCGTTGACGTGCAGGGGCGGACTGAAGCTTTCTTT.